The present TCR beta chain was sequenced within a study of early T cells in non-severe SARS-CoV-2 infection. Whole-study context: Sequencing input comprised bulk RNA from unsorted whole blood; chain pairing was not available. Study-level points and caveats: Sequences matched to VDJdb favored anti-spike CD8 responses, while private and CD4 specificities were missed.

The ends were cut back, 2 bases at V and 2 bases at J, with 21 bases in the middle. This CDR3 spans 17 amino acids. Looked up from germline, CDR1 is GTSNPN and CDR2 is SVGIG (reference sequence). This clonotype was counted at least ten times. The antigen is undetermined. Attachment of unique molecular identifiers to individual cDNA molecules was performed. One entry per CDR3 protein results from TCRdb running MiXCR on the 5' RACE reads. The table records 68,000 or so distinct CDR3 sequences, over 9% of them present only once. The rearrangement links TRBV30 to TRBJ1-1; a weak D match, TRBD1 (5 bases). The receptor comes from an adult who was a healthcare worker with PCR-confirmed SARS-CoV-2 infection or an uninfected control (not recorded which). The sample was whole blood. The CDR3 bases are TGTGCCTGGAGTTTAAATTCTATATCGGGGGTCAACACTGAAGCTTTCTTT. Its translation: CAWSLNSISGVNTEAFF.